The present T cell receptor beta chain was sequenced within a study of control samples from healthy donors and cancer patients. Clones were sequenced by immunoSEQ multiplex PCR, and TCRdb holds only the in-frame ones, with some missing. The repertoire consists of about 35,000 clones, with 85% to 90% occurring once and the leading ten covering 1.5% to 2%. The sequence was obtained from a woman aged 40 to 49 with lung cancer. The sample was PBMCs.

The chain's CDR3 is CASSLTPRVGNTEAFF. The DNA of the CDR3 is TGTGCCAGCAGCTTAACCCCCCGAGTGGGGAACACTGAAGCTTTCTTT. The chain is built from TRBV7-2 and TRBJ1-1, with D unclear. This CDR3 contains 16 residues. Trimming pared 2 bases from V and 1 base from J, leaving 14 bases between. Germline assignment: CDR1 SGHTA and CDR2 FQGNSA.